Listed here is a single T cell receptor beta chain. In the original analysis: Amplification of reference gene primers was used by the study to estimate nucleated cell counts. Only in-frame clones appear in the TCRdb table, and some are missing; sequencing was by immunoSEQ multiplex PCR. Clone size and V and J calls were adopted from that table, with D and trimming inferred from the DNA. The sample carries tens of thousands of clones, over 90% recorded once. This specimen comes from a study of blood T cell repertoires in COVID-19. The overall study: COVID-19 samples collected from the United States, Italy and Spain covered acute and convalescent phases. From T cells, B-cell-depleted T cells, or PBMCs came the material, which was cDNA or gDNA.

Germline V gene lookup returns CDR1 MNHEY and CDR2 SMNVEV (reference sequence). The CDR3 runs 15 residues. After removal of 3 bases from V and 1 base from J, the junction contained 3 bases not matched to a gene. The V call is TRBV27, the J call TRBJ2-3; 8 bases are shared with TRBD2. Sequences were obtained from peripheral blood. This receptor was obtained from a human donor in a cohort sampled during active COVID-19. CDR3 sequence reads: CASSFSAGGTDTQYF. CDR3 bases: TGTGCCAGCAGTTTTTCAGCGGGGGGCACAGATACGCAGTATTTT.